A selection of T cell receptor beta chains follows, all from one sample in a study of vaccination and CD4 T cells after COVID-19. Their cognate antigens are unknown. From the PCR reads, TCRdb called clonotypes with MiXCR, one entry per CDR3 protein. In the table there are under 20,000 distinct CDR3 sequences, roughly 50% of which are singletons. Specimen: CD4+ T cells from blood, cultured in vitro. The source of these receptors is a human donor who had recovered from COVID-19. Each CDR3 is given with its conserved first and last residue. D genes are given only for firm matches. Clone sizes are given selectively: once, few, many, or a class where the clone is expanded.

clone_size | d_call | j_call | v_call | cdr3_nt | cdr3_aa
. | . | TRBJ1-2 | TRBV20-1 | TGCAGTGCTAGCCTCCGGCTTATGGACCCCTATGGCTACACCTTC | CSASLRLMDPYGYTF
few | . | TRBJ2-5 | TRBV28 | TGTGCCAGCAGTTTATATCGGGGGTACCAAGAGACCCAGTACTTC | CASSLYRGYQETQYF
. | . | TRBJ1-1 | TRBV7-2 | TGTGCCAGCAGCTCGCGGATGAACACTGAAGCTTTCTTT | CASSSRMNTEAFF
. | . | TRBJ2-2 | TRBV12-3/TRBV12-4 | TGTGCCAGCAGTTACCAGGCTGCCGGGGAGCTGTTTTTT | CASSYQAAGELFF
. | . | TRBJ1-1 | TRBV15 | TGTGCCACCAGCATACAGCTCATGAACACTGAAGCTTTCTTT | CATSIQLMNTEAFF
. | . | TRBJ1-6 | TRBV20-1 | TGCAGTGCTAGAGATTTTGGGGAGTATAATTCACCCCTCCACTTT | CSARDFGEYNSPLHF
. | . | TRBJ1-2 | TRBV29-1 | TGCAGCGTATTGGACCAGGGAGGTTGGTATGGCTACACCTTC | CSVLDQGGWYGYTF
. | . | TRBJ1-1 | TRBV5-4 | TGTGCCAGCAGCCTCGGAGGGCCCACTGAAGCTTTCTTT | CASSLGGPTEAFF
. | TRBD1 | TRBJ2-3 | TRBV10-3 | TGTGCCATCAGTGGACAGGGGGGAAGCACAGATACGCAGTATTTT | CAISGQGGSTDTQYF
. | . | TRBJ2-7 | TRBV6-2/TRBV6-3 | TGTGCCAGCAGTTCCTCGATTAGCGTCTCCTACGAGCAGTACTTC | CASSSSISVSYEQYF
few | TRBD1 | TRBJ1-5 | TRBV6-4 | TGTGCCAGCAGTGACGGGACAGATCAGCCCCAGCATTTT | CASSDGTDQPQHF
few | TRBD1 | TRBJ1-5 | TRBV4-1 | TGCGCCAGCAGCCAATCGGAGGTCAGGGGGCAGAGACCCCAGCATTTT | CASSQSEVRGQRPQHF
. | . | TRBJ2-7 | TRBV20-1 | TGCAGTGCTAGAGGGACTACACACCCGGACGAGCAGTACTTC | CSARGTTHPDEQYF
. | TRBD1 | TRBJ2-5 | TRBV7-8 | TGTGCCAGCAGCTTAGGGACAGGGGGAGAGACCCAGTACTTC | CASSLGTGGETQYF
few | . | TRBJ2-7 | TRBV6-2/TRBV6-3 | TGTGCCACCCGCCGGGGGTACATCTCCTACGAGCAGTACTTC | CATRRGYISYEQYF
. | TRBD2 | TRBJ2-7 | TRBV11-3 | TGTGCCAGCAGTTCATTTAGCGGGAGAGGTAACGAGCAGTACTTC | CASSSFSGRGNEQYF
. | TRBD2 | TRBJ2-7 | TRBV9 | TGTGCCAGCAGCGCAACCCCGGGACTATCCTACGAGCAGTACTTC | CASSATPGLSYEQYF
. | TRBD1 | TRBJ1-2 | TRBV6-1 | TGTGCCAGCAGGGACCCTTCGGGACAGGGAGGTGGCTACACCTTC | CASRDPSGQGGGYTF
. | TRBD2 | TRBJ2-7 | TRBV20-1 | TGCAGCGTTAGAGGGACTAGCGGAGCCTACGAGCAGTACTTC | CSVRGTSGAYEQYF
once | TRBD1 | TRBJ1-2 | TRBV5-1 | TGCGCCAGCAGCATGTCCGGGACAGGGGGGATCTATGGCTACACCTTC | CASSMSGTGGIYGYTF
few | TRBD1 | TRBJ1-2 | TRBV19 | TGTGCCAGTAGTATAGGCTGGCAGGGGGCGAACTATGGCTACACCTTC | CASSIGWQGANYGYTF
. | TRBD2 | TRBJ2-7 | TRBV11-3 | TGTGCCAGCAGCTTAGAGCAGTCCCCTTTCGTGGGACTAGCGGGAGGGTACGAGCAGTACTTC | CASSLEQSPFVGLAGGYEQYF
few | . | TRBJ1-1 | TRBV11-1 | TGTGCCAGCAGCCGCGCGGGGGAGCCTATGAACACTGAAGCTTTCTTT | CASSRAGEPMNTEAFF
. | . | TRBJ2-2 | TRBV6-1 | TGTGCCAGCAGTGAAATGGGGGCGCCCACCGGGGAGCTGTTTTTT | CASSEMGAPTGELFF
. | TRBD1 | TRBJ1-5 | TRBV30 | TGTGCCTGGAGGGACGGGGACAGGGTGCGTCAGCCCCAGCATTTT | CAWRDGDRVRQPQHF
few | . | TRBJ1-1 | TRBV2 | TGTGCCAGCAGTGAAGGGCAACCCGTGAACACTGAAGCTTTCTTT | CASSEGQPVNTEAFF
. | . | TRBJ2-7 | TRBV20-1 | TGCAGTGCTACTACGGTCACTAGGGATGTCCACGAGCAGTACTTC | CSATTVTRDVHEQYF
. | . | TRBJ1-1 | TRBV21-1 | TGTGCCAGCAGCAAAGGTGGTATTGATGCTTTCTTT | CASSKGGIDAFF
once | . | TRBJ1-5 | TRBV28 | TGTGCCAGCAGTTTAAGGATAGGGCAAGATCAGCCCCAGCATTTT | CASSLRIGQDQPQHF
. | . | TRBJ1-4 | TRBV7-2 | TGTGCCAGCAGCTCGGCCGGGGGCTCGGGTGAAAAACTGTTTTTT | CASSSAGGSGEKLFF
few | . | TRBJ2-1 | TRBV7-3 | TGTGCCAGCAGCTTAGCCGGGACACCCTACAATGAGCAGTTCTTC | CASSLAGTPYNEQFF
. | . | TRBJ1-1 | TRBV19 | TGTGCCAGTACTGCGGGGGCGCGAGGGAAAACTGAAGCTTTCTTT | CASTAGARGKTEAFF
. | . | TRBJ2-3 | TRBV19 | TGTGCCAGTAGAGGGCGTACAGGGACAGATACGCAGTATTTT | CASRGRTGTDTQYF
. | TRBD1 | TRBJ1-2 | TRBV18 | TGTGCCAGCTCCCCCCAAGGGGGCCAAAACTATGGCTACACCTTC | CASSPQGGQNYGYTF
few | . | TRBJ1-2 | TRBV24-1 | TGTGCCACCAGTGCAGGGGTCGACGGCTACACCTTC | CATSAGVDGYTF
. | . | TRBJ1-1 | TRBV6-1 | TGTGCCAGCAGCCGCAGTCCAGCGAACACTGAAGCTTTCTTT | CASSRSPANTEAFF
. | . | TRBJ2-2 | TRBV21-1 | TGTGCCAGCAGCAGCGAGGACTCGGTTATGGGGACCGGGGAGCTGTTTTTT | CASSSEDSVMGTGELFF
. | TRBD2 | TRBJ2-7 | TRBV6-2/TRBV6-3 | TGTGCCAGCGGTCGGGGGGGGCGCTACGAGCAGTACTTC | CASGRGGRYEQYF
few | . | TRBJ1-4 | TRBV15 | TGTGCCACCAGCAGAGTTGAAGGGAGAAGCGGTGAAAAACTGTTTTTT | CATSRVEGRSGEKLFF
. | . | TRBJ2-7 | TRBV2 | TGTGCCAGCAGTGGCGACAACTACGAGCAGTACTTC | CASSGDNYEQYF
. | TRBD1 | TRBJ2-5 | TRBV7-3 | TGTGCCAGCAGCTTAGGGGGACCGGGGCCCCAGGGGGCCCAGTACTTC | CASSLGGPGPQGAQYF
. | TRBD2 | TRBJ2-1 | TRBV7-6 | TGTGCCAGCAGCGGTCTGCGAGCGGGGGGTTACAATGAGCAGTTCTTC | CASSGLRAGGYNEQFF
. | . | TRBJ2-7 | TRBV5-1 | TGCGCCAGCAGCTTCAGGGGGGACCGAAGCGAGCAGTACTTC | CASSFRGDRSEQYF
. | . | TRBJ1-6 | TRBV25-1 | TGTGCCAGCAGACCCTTTGGGACGGGGGATAATTCACCCCTCCACTTT | CASRPFGTGDNSPLHF
. | . | TRBJ2-1 | TRBV10-1 | TGCGCCAGCAACGTAGACAAGCACTCCTACAATGAGCAGTTCTTC | CASNVDKHSYNEQFF
few | . | TRBJ2-5 | TRBV11-2 | TGTGCCAGCAGCTTAGAGGCGGAAGAGACCCAGTACTTC | CASSLEAEETQYF
. | . | TRBJ1-2 | TRBV4-3 | TGCGCCAGCAGCCAAGCAGGGGCGCTCGGCTACACCTTC | CASSQAGALGYTF
few | TRBD2 | TRBJ2-5 | TRBV20-1 | TGCAGTGCTAGAGATCCGGGAGGGCCCGGGGAGACCCAGTACTTC | CSARDPGGPGETQYF